This entry concerns a single T cell receptor beta chain. This specimen belongs to a study of blood T cell repertoires in COVID-19. The wider study: The cDNA or gDNA used as material had been derived from T cells, B-cell-depleted T cells, or PBMCs.

Germline lookup yields CDR1 SNHLY and CDR2 FYNNEI. The CDR3 covers 16 residues. With 7 bases clipped from V and 4 bases from J, the junction kept 12 bases outside the gene matches. Participants' reported clinical history set cohort assignment. Original handling: How many nucleated cells were present was estimated from reference gene primer amplification. TCRdb's table, derived via immunoSEQ multiplex PCR, lists solely in-frame clones and lacks some. The V and J calls and the clone size are those of that table, but D and trimming were determined from the DNA. The table shows 250,000 to 350,000 clones, with approximately 83% occurring only once.

The chain is built from TRBV2 and TRBJ2-3, with 9 bases aligning to TRBD2. This clonotype originated in a woman aged 30 to 39 who had recovered from COVID-19. What was sequenced was PBMCs or T cells enriched from blood (not recorded which). The chain's CDR3 is CASIRSAGGPADTQYF. CDR3 in DNA: TGTGCCAGCATCCGTTCCGCGGGAGGGCCCGCAGATACGCAGTATTTT.